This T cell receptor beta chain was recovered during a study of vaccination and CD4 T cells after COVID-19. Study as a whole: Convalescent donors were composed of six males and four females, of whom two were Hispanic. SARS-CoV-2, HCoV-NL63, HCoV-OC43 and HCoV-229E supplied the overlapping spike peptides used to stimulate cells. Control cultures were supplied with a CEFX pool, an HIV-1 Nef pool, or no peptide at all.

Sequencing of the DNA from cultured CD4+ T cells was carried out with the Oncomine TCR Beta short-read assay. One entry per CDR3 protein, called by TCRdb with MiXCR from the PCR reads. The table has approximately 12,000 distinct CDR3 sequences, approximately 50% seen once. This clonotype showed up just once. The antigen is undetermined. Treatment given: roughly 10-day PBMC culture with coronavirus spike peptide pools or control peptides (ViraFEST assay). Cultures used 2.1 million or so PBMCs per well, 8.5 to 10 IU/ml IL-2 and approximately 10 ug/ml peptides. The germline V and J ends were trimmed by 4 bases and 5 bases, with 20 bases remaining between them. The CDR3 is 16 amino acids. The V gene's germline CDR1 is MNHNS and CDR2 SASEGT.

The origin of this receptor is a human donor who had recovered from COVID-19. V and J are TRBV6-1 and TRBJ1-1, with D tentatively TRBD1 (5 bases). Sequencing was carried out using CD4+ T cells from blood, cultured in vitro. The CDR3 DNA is TGTGCCAGCAGTGTAAAGGTTAAGGGGAGGCGAACTGAAGCTTTCTTT. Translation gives CASSVKVKGRRTEAFF.